This TCR beta chain was captured in a study of T-cell reconstitution after alpha-beta-depleted transplantation in children. This clonotype appeared many times. This CDR3 has 14 residues. CDR1 SGHRS and CDR2 YFSETQ come from the germline V gene. The V gene lost 0 bases and the J gene lost 0 bases, with 6 bases spanning the gap. Using unique molecular identifiers, the investigators prepared the TCRbeta library. TCRdb reprocessed the PCR reads with MiXCR, giving one entry per CDR3 protein. The table records about 600,000 distinct CDR3 sequences, about 10% of them present only once. This TCR was recovered from a human donor who donated a stem cell graft to a child with acute myeloid leukemia. The J gene is TRBJ1-1, the V gene TRBV5-1, with unresolved D. This specimen consisted of PBMCs from the stem cell graft donor, obtained from the stem cell graft. The CDR3 protein is CASSLGKLNTEAFF. The DNA of the CDR3 is TGCGCCAGCAGCTTGGGAAAGTTGAACACTGAAGCTTTCTTT.